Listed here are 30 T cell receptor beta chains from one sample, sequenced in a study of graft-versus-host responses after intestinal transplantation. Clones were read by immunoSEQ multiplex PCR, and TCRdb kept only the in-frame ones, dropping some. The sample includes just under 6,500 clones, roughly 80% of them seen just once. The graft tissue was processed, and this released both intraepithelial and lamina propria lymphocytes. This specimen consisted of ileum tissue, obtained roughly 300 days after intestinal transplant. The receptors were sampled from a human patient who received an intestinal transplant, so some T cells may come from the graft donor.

CDR3 sequence: CAIRQGNTEAFF. Written as DNA, the CDR3 is TGTGCCATCAGACAGGGGAACACTGAAGCTTTCTTT. V and J are TRBV10-3 and TRBJ1-1, with D perhaps TRBD1 (6 bases). Trimming shortened V by 6 bases and J by 1 base, and 6 bases separated the two germline ends. The germline CDR1 and CDR2 sequences are ENHRY and SYGVKD. The CDR3 totals 12 residues.

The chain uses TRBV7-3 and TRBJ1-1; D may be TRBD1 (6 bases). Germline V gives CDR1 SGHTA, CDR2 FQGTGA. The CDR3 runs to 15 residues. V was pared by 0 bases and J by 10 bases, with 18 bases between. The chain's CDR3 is CASSLTPTGFGGAFF. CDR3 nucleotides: TGTGCCAGCAGCTTAACGCCGACAGGCTTTGGGGGAGCTTTCTTT.

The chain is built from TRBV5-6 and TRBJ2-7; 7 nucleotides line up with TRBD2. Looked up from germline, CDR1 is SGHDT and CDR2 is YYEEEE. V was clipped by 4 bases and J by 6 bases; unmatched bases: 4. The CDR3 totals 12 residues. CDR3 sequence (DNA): TGTGCCAGCAGCAAACTAGCGTCCGAGCAGTACTTC. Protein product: CASSKLASEQYF.

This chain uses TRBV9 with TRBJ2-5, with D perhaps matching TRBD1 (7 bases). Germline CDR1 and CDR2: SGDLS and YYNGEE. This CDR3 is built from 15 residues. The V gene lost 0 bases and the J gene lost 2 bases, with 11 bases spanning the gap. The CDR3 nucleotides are TGTGCCAGCAGCGTAGCCCCAGGGGGGCAAGAGACCCAGTACTTC. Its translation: CASSVAPGGQETQYF.

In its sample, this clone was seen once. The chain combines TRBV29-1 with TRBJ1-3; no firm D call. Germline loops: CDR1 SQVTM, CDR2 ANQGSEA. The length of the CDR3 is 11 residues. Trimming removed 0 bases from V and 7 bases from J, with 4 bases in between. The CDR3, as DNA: TGCAGCGTTGAAGAAGGGAACACCATATATTTT. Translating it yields CSVEEGNTIYF.

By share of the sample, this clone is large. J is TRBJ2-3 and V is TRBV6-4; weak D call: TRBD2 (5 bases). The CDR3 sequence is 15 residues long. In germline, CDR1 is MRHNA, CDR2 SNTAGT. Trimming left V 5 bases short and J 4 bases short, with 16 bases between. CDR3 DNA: TGTGCCAGCAGTCCCGAGGGAGATGCATCAGATACGCAGTATTTT. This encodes CASSPEGDASDTQYF.

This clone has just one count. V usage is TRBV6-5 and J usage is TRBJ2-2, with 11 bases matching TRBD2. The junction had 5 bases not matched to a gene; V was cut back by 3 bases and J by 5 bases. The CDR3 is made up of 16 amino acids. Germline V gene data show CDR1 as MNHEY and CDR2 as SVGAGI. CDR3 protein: CASSYSGGAETGELFF. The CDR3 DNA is TGTGCCAGCAGTTATAGCGGGGGGGCAGAGACCGGGGAGCTGTTTTTT.

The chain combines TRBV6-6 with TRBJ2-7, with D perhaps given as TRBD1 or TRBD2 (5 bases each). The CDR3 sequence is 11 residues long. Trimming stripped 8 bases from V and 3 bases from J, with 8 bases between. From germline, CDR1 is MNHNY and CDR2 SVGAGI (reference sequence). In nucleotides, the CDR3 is TGTGCCAGCGGGACGGGCTACGAGCAGTACTTC. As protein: CASGTGYEQYF.

For the CDR3, the DNA is TGTGCCAGCAGCGGGGGTAGCGGGGGGGTACAAGAGACCCAGTACTTC. Residues: CASSGGSGGVQETQYF. This sequence joins TRBV11-2 and TRBJ2-5; TRBD2 agrees at 11 bases. The V and J ends lost 5 bases and 2 bases, in that order; junction bases with no gene match: 7. Germline loops: CDR1 SGHAT, CDR2 FQNNGV. This CDR3 region has 16 residues.

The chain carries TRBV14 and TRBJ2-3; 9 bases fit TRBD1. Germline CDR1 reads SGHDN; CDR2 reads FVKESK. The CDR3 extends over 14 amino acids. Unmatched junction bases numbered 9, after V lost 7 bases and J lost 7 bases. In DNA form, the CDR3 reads TGTGCCAGCATTAGGGACAGGGAGACGCATACGCAGTATTTT. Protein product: CASIRDRETHTQYF.

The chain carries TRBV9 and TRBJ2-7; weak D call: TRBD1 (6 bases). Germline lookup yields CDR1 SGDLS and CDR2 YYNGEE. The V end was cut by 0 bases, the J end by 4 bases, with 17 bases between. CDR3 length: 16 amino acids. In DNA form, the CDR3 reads TGTGCCAGCAGCGTAGCTTTAGTGGACAGAAAATACGAGCAGTACTTC. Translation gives CASSVALVDRKYEQYF.

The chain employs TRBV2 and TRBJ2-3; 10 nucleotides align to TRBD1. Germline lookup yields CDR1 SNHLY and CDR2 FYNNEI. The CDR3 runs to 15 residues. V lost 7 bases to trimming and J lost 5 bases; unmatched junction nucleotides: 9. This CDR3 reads CASNPSGQGIDTQYF. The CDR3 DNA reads TGTGCCAGCAACCCCTCGGGACAGGGGATAGATACGCAGTATTTT.

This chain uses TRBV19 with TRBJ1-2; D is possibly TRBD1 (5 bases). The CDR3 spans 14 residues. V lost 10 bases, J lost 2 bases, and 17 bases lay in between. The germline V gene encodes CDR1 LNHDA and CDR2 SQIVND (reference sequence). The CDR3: CATFSRGANYGYTF. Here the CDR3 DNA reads TGTGCCACCTTTTCGAGGGGCGCGAACTATGGCTACACCTTC. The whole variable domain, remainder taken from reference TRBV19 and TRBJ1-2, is DGGITQSPKYLFRKEGQNVTLSCEQNLNHDAMYWYRQDPGQGLRLIYYSQIVNDFQKGDIAEGYSVSREKKESFPLTVTSAQKNPTAFYLCATFSRGANYGYTFGSGTRLTVV.

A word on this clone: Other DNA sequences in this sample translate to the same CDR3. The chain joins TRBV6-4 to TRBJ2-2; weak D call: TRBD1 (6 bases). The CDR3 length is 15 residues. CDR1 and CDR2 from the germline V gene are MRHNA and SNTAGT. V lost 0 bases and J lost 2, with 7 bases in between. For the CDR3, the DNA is TGTGCCAGCAGTGACTCCGGGACAAACACCGGGGAGCTGTTTTTT. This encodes CASSDSGTNTGELFF.

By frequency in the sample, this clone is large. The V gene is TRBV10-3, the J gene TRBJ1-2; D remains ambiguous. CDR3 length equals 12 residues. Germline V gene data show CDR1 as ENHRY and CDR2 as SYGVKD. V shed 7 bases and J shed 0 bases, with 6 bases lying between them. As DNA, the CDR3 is TGTGCCATCAATACAGCTAACTATGGCTACACCTTC. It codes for CAINTANYGYTF.

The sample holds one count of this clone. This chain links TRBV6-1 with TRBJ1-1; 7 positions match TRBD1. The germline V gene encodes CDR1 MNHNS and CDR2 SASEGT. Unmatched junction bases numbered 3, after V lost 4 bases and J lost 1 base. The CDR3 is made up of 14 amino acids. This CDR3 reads CASSARQGNTEAFF. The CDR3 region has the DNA TGTGCCAGCAGTGCGAGACAGGGGAACACTGAAGCTTTCTTT.

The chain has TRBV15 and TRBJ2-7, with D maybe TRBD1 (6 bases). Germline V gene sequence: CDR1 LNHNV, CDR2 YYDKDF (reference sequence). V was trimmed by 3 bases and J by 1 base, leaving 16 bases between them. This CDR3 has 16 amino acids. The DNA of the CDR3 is TGTGCCACCAGCAGGGAAATATTACAGGGTTCCTACGAGCAGTACTTC. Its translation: CATSREILQGSYEQYF.

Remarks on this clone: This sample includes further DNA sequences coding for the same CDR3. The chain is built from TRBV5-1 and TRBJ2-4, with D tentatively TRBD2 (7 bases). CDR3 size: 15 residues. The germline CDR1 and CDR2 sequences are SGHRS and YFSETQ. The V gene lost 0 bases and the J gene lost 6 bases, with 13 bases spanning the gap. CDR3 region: CASSLAGGGINIQYF. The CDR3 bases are TGCGCCAGCAGCTTGGCGGGGGGCGGGATAAACATTCAGTACTTC.

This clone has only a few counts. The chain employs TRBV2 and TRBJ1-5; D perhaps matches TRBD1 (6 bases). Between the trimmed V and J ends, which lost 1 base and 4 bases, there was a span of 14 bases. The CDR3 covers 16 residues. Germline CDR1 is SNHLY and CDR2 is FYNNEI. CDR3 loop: CASSEVQGWGNQPQHF. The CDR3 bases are TGTGCCAGCAGTGAAGTACAGGGCTGGGGAAATCAGCCCCAGCATTTT.

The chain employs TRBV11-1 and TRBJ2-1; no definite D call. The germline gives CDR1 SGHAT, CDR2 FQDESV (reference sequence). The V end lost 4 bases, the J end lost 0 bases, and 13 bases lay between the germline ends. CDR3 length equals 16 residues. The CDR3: CASSSALRPSYNEQFF. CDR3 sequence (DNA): TGTGCCAGCAGCTCCGCGCTTCGACCCTCCTACAATGAGCAGTTCTTC.

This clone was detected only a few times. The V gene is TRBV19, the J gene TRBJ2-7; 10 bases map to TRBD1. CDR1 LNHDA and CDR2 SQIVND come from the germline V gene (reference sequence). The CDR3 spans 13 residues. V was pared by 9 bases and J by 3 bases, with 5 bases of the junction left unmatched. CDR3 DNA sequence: TGTGCCAGAACCGGGACAGGGGTCTACGAGCAGTACTTC. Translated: CARTGTGVYEQYF.

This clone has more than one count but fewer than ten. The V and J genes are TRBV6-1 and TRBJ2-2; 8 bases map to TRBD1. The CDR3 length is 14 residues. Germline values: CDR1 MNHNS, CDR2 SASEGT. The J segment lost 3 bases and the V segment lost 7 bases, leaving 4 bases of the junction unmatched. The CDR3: CASKGQGDTGELFF. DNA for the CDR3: TGTGCCAGCAAAGGACAGGGTGACACCGGGGAGCTGTTTTTT.

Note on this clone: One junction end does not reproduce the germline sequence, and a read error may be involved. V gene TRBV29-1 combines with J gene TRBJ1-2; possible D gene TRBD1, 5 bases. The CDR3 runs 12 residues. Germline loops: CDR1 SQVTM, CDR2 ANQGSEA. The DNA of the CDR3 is TGCAGCGTTTTGCAATGGGGGGGAGGCTGCACCTTC. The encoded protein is CSVLQWGGGCTF. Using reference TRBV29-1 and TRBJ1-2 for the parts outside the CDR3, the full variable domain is SAVISQKPSRDICQRGTSLTIQCQVDSQVTMMFWYRQQPGQSLTLIATANQGSEATYESGFVIDKFPISRPNLTFSTLTVSNMSPEDSSIYLCSVLQWGGGCTFGSGTRLTVV.

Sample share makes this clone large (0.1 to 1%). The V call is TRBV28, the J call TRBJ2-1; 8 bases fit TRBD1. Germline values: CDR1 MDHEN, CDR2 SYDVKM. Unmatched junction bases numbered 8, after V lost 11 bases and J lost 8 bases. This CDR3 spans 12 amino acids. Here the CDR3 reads CACGQGVDEQFF. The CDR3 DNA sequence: TGTGCCTGCGGACAGGGCGTGGATGAGCAGTTCTTC.

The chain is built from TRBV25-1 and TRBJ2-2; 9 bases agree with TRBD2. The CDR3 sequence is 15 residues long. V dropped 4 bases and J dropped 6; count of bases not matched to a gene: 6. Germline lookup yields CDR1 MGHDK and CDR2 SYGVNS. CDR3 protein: CASSGTSAQPGELFF. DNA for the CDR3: TGTGCCAGCAGTGGGACTAGCGCCCAACCCGGGGAGCTGTTTTTT.

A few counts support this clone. CDR3 sequence reads: CASKEGNYNEQFF. CDR3 bases: TGTGCCAGCAAGGAGGGAAACTACAATGAGCAGTTCTTC. The V and J genes are TRBV28 and TRBJ2-1; tentatively, D is TRBD2 (6 bases). The length of the CDR3 is 13 residues. Trimming shortened V by 7 bases and J by 3 bases, and 10 bases separated the two germline ends. CDR1 is MDHEN, CDR2 SYDVKM, per germline.

As DNA, the CDR3 is TGTGCCAGCAGTGAAGCCCTGGGACTAGCGGGCGAGACCCAGTACTTC. Encoded protein: CASSEALGLAGETQYF. V and J are TRBV6-1 and TRBJ2-5, with 12 positions matching TRBD2. V was pared by 0 bases and J by 5 bases, with 4 bases of the junction left unmatched. The CDR3 has 16 residues. Germline CDR1 is MNHNS and CDR2 is SASEGT.

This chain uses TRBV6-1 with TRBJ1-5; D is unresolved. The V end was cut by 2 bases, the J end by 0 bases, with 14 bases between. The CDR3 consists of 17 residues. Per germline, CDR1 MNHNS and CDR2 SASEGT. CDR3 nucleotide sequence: TGTGCCAGCAGTGAAAGGAACAAGGCGATTAGCAATCAGCCCCAGCATTTT. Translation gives CASSERNKAISNQPQHF.

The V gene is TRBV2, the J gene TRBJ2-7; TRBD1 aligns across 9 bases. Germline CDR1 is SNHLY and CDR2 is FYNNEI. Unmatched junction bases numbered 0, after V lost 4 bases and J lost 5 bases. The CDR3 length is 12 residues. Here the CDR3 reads CASSGTGDEQYF. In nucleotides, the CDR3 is TGTGCCAGCAGTGGGACAGGGGACGAGCAGTACTTC.

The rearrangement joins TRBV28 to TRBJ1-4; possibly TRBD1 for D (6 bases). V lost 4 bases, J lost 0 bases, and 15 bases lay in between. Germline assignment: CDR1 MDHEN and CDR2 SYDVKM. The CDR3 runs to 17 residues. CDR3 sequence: CASSSNLDRPTNEKLFF. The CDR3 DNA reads TGTGCCAGCAGTTCAAATTTGGACAGACCAACTAATGAAAAACTGTTTTTT.